These 10 T cell receptor beta chains came from one sample sequenced in a study of blood T cell repertoires in COVID-19. Measured with immunoSEQ multiplex PCR; TCRdb has only the in-frame clones, and not every one. This table has roughly 200,000 clones, about 77% appearing once. The source material was peripheral blood. The receptors were sampled from a woman of 80 years or more with active or convalescent COVID-19.

This chain uses TRBV6-5 with TRBJ1-1; 8 positions agree with TRBD1. The CDR3 length is 15 residues. Germline CDR1 reads MNHEY; CDR2 reads SVGAGI. V lost 5 bases, J lost 6 bases, and 11 bases stayed unmatched. The CDR3 DNA reads as TGTGCCAGCAGTATGTCAAAGGACAGGGTGGCTGAAGCTTTCTTT. It encodes CASSMSKDRVAEAFF.

This chain uses TRBV7-2 with TRBJ2-1, with 8 bases that match TRBD2. The CDR3 runs 15 residues. V lost 4 bases, J lost 4 bases, and 6 bases stayed unmatched. CDR1 SGHTA and CDR2 FQGNSA come from the germline V gene. Here the CDR3 reads CASSSTGGGYNEQFF. DNA for the CDR3: TGTGCCAGCAGCTCGACGGGAGGGGGATACAATGAGCAGTTCTTC. The full variable domain, in which reference TRBV7-2 and TRBJ2-1 provide the parts outside the CDR3, is GAGVSQSPSNKVTEKGKDVELRCDPISGHTALYWYRQSLGQGLEFLIYFQGNSAPDKSGLPSDRFSAERTGGSVSTLTIQRTQQEDSAVYLCASSSTGGGYNEQFFGPGTRLTVL.

The J gene is TRBJ1-4, the V gene TRBV29-1; a possible D gene is TRBD1 (5 bases). In germline, CDR1 is SQVTM, CDR2 ANQGSEA. The CDR3 sequence is 13 residues long. The V and J ends lost 1 base and 8 bases respectively, with 11 bases between them. Written as DNA, the CDR3 is TGCAGCGTTGAAGGGCCCGGGGGGGAAAAACTGTTTTTT. Its translation is CSVEGPGGEKLFF.

CDR3 DNA sequence: TGTGCCAGCATGAAAGGGGGATTGAACACTGAAGCTTTCTTT. Translating it yields CASMKGGLNTEAFF. The chain couples TRBV28 to TRBJ1-1, with D maybe TRBD1 (6 bases). Germline lookup yields CDR1 MDHEN and CDR2 SYDVKM. The CDR3 spans 14 residues. Trimming removed 7 bases from V and 0 bases from J, with 12 bases in between. The full variable domain, completed using reference TRBV28 and TRBJ1-1, is DVKVTQSSRYLVKRTGEKVFLECVQDMDHENMFWYRQDPGLGLRLIYFSYDVKMKEKGDIPEGYSVSREKKERFSLILESASTNQTSMYLCASMKGGLNTEAFFGQGTRLTVV.

A single count supports this clone. This sequence joins TRBV18 and TRBJ2-2; TRBD1 agrees at 8 bases. Germline lookup yields CDR1 KGHSH and CDR2 LQKENI. The CDR3 loop spans 16 amino acids. Trimming took 2 bases from V and 2 from J; bases not matched to a gene: 4. CDR3: CASSPGRGLNTGELFF. CDR3 in DNA: TGTGCCAGCTCACCAGGCAGGGGGCTTAACACCGGGGAGCTGTTTTTT.

The chain employs TRBV5-1 and TRBJ1-1, with D possibly being TRBD1 (5 bases). Trimming shortened V by 4 bases and J by 4 bases, and 17 bases separated the two germline ends. The CDR3 is 15 amino acids. The V gene's germline CDR1 is SGHRS and CDR2 YFSETQ. The CDR3 protein is CASSDGRSRGTEAFF. Written as DNA, the CDR3 is TGCGCCAGCAGCGACGGGAGGTCGAGGGGCACTGAAGCTTTCTTT.

CDR3 sequence: CASSQVSSGGASNIQYF. DNA of the CDR3: TGTGCCAGCAGCCAAGTTTCTAGCGGGGGGGCCTCAAACATTCAGTACTTC. V is TRBV4-2 and J is TRBJ2-4, with TRBD2 matching over 12 bases. The V gene end was trimmed by 1 base and the J gene end by 6 bases; junction bases not matched to a gene: 7. Germline V gene lookup returns CDR1 LGHNA and CDR2 YNFKEQ. This CDR3 comprises 17 residues.

The gene calls are TRBV10-3 and TRBJ1-5, with TRBD1 matching over 10 bases. The CDR3 is 16 amino acids. Trimming took 3 bases from V and 7 from J; bases not matched to a gene: 9. The germline CDR1 and CDR2 sequences are ENHRY and SYGVKD. CDR3 bases: TGTGCCATCAGTGAACCGGGACAGGGGCTCCTGCAGCCCCAGCATTTT. It specifies CAISEPGQGLLQPQHF.

The chain combines TRBV2 with TRBJ1-2; D might be TRBD1 (5 bases). The germline V gene encodes CDR1 SNHLY and CDR2 FYNNEI. Trimming shortened V by 7 bases and J by 5 bases, and 11 bases separated the two germline ends. The CDR3 consists of 12 residues. The DNA of the CDR3 is TGTGCCAGCACCGGCGGGGGGTATGGCTACACCTTC. This gives the protein CASTGGGYGYTF.

The chain is built from TRBV6-6 and TRBJ1-6; D call uncertain. Germline V CDR1 and CDR2: MNHNY, SVGAGI (reference sequence). The CDR3 extends over 11 amino acids. V was cut by 5 bases and J by 14 bases, with 10 bases left in between. DNA for the CDR3: TGTGCCAGCAGTAGGGAAGCGGCCCTCCACTTT. Encoded protein: CASSREAALHF.